A single sample gave rise to the 28 T cell receptor beta chains below, sequenced in a study of PD-L1 blockade in urothelial cancer. Specified time point: peripheral blood 6 weeks after treatment start. Data came from immunoSEQ multiplex PCR; TCRdb stores just in-frame clones and leaves some out. The repertoire has 50,000 to 60,000 clones, around 90% of them found once; the top ten carry 2% to 2.5%. This specimen was PBMCs, taken around atezolizumab (anti-PD-L1) treatment. Every receptor here comes from a man between 60 and 75 years old with urothelial cancer.

The chain joins TRBV5-1 to TRBJ2-3; TRBD2 agrees at 14 bases. The CDR3 is 17 residues long. The germline V gene encodes CDR1 SGHRS and CDR2 YFSETQ. V lost 3 bases to trimming and J lost 3 bases; unmatched junction nucleotides: 6. CDR3 DNA sequence: TGCGCCAGCAGCTCCCGACTAGCGGGGGGGGAGACAGATACGCAGTATTTT. Translated: CASSSRLAGGETDTQYF.

The chain is built from TRBV30 and TRBJ2-1; D not certain. The germline V and J ends were trimmed by 2 bases and 9 bases, with 11 bases remaining between them. The length of the CDR3 is 12 residues. The germline gives CDR1 GTSNPN, CDR2 SVGIG (reference sequence). The CDR3 reads CAWSPPFSEQFF. Here the CDR3 DNA reads TGTGCCTGGAGTCCCCCTTTTTCTGAGCAGTTCTTC.

This clone ranks as medium-sized. This chain connects TRBV7-2 to TRBJ1-2, with 7 bases aligning to TRBD1. With V trimmed by 2 bases and J by 0 bases, 0 bases remained unmatched. The CDR3 length is 14 residues. Germline assignment: CDR1 SGHTA and CDR2 FQGNSA. CDR3 DNA sequence: TGTGCCAGCAGCTTACAGGGGGCTAACTATGGCTACACCTTC. This encodes CASSLQGANYGYTF.

In DNA form, the CDR3 reads TGTGCCAGCTCACCCGGGACAGGGGATCAGCCCCAGCATTTT. Protein sequence: CASSPGTGDQPQHF. The chain links TRBV18 to TRBJ1-5; 10 bases match TRBD1. Germline CDR1 reads KGHSH; CDR2 reads LQKENI. Germline trimming cut 3 bases from V and 5 bases from J; bases unmatched to any gene: 1. The CDR3 extends over 14 amino acids.

This chain uses TRBV2 with TRBJ2-1; D is unclear. Germline lookup yields CDR1 SNHLY and CDR2 FYNNEI. V dropped 1 base and J dropped 4 bases, with 5 bases sitting between them. This CDR3 region has 13 residues. CDR3: CASSEEEYNEQFF. The DNA for the CDR3 is TGTGCCAGCAGTGAAGAAGAGTACAATGAGCAGTTCTTC.

V is TRBV7-9 and J is TRBJ2-5, with D perhaps TRBD2 (6 bases). V was clipped by 4 bases and J by 3 bases, with 9 bases between them. Germline V gene lookup returns CDR1 SEHNR and CDR2 FQNEAQ (reference sequence). The CDR3 extends over 13 amino acids. CDR3 nucleotide sequence: TGTGCCAGCAGCTGGGACTGGGAAGAGACCCAGTACTTC. This encodes CASSWDWEETQYF.

The chain uses TRBV7-9 and TRBJ1-1; 9 bases fit TRBD1. J lost 4 bases, V lost 1 base, and 1 base had no gene match. The CDR3 is 14 amino acids. The germline V gene has CDR1 SEHNR and CDR2 FQNEAQ (reference sequence). The CDR3 loop reads CASSLGDRVTEAFF. The CDR3 nucleotides read TGTGCCAGCAGCTTAGGGGACAGGGTCACTGAAGCTTTCTTT.

This clone was detected a few times. For the CDR3, the DNA is TGCAGTGCTATGGGGGCTAAAGGCTACACCTTC. It is translated as CSAMGAKGYTF. The genes are TRBV20-1 and TRBJ1-2; D is perhaps TRBD1 (6 bases). The length of the CDR3 is 11 residues. V lost 4 bases, J lost 8 bases, and 11 bases lay in between. Looked up from germline, CDR1 is DFQATT and CDR2 is SNEGSKA (reference sequence).

CDR3 sequence (DNA): TGCGCCAGCAGCTTGCGAGGTCCAGAGACCCAGTACTTC. Encoded protein: CASSLRGPETQYF. This sequence joins TRBV5-1 and TRBJ2-5; the D is unclear. The CDR3 consists of 13 residues. V was pared by 1 base and J by 4 bases, with 8 bases between. Germline V gives CDR1 SGHRS, CDR2 YFSETQ.

The chain couples TRBV6-1 to TRBJ1-3; D call uncertain. The V and J ends lost 2 bases and 0 bases respectively, with 8 bases between them. The CDR3 spans 15 residues. Germline V CDR1 and CDR2: MNHNS, SASEGT. The CDR3 reads CASSELWSSGNTIYF. The CDR3 nucleotides are TGTGCCAGCAGTGAATTGTGGAGCTCTGGAAACACCATATATTTT.

This sequence joins TRBV13 and TRBJ2-1, with 12 nucleotides matching TRBD2. Germline V gene lookup returns CDR1 PRHDT and CDR2 FYEKMQ (reference sequence). The V gene end was trimmed by 5 bases and the J gene end by 9 bases; junction bases not matched to a gene: 8. CDR3 length equals 15 residues. The CDR3: CASSGTSGRFGEQFF. CDR3 DNA: TGTGCCAGCAGCGGAACTAGCGGGAGGTTCGGTGAGCAGTTCTTC.

In this sample, this clone turned up once. The genes are TRBV4-1 and TRBJ1-6; TRBD1 matches 9 bases. In germline, CDR1 is MGHRA, CDR2 YSYEKL. The V gene end was trimmed by 3 bases and the J gene end by 8 bases; junction bases not matched to a gene: 8. The CDR3 totals 16 residues. CDR3 in amino acids: CASSQPGQGPDSPLHF. The CDR3, as DNA: TGCGCCAGCAGCCAGCCGGGACAGGGCCCCGATTCACCCCTCCACTTT.

The genes are TRBV5-4 and TRBJ1-1, with D perhaps TRBD1 (6 bases). Germline V lookup: CDR1 SGHNT, CDR2 YYREEE (reference sequence). The CDR3 contains 15 residues. The V end lost 5 bases, the J end lost 4 bases, and 18 bases lay between the germline ends. The CDR3 nucleotides read TGTGCCAGCAGTATTATCAGGGGTTTGATCACTGAAGCTTTCTTT. Translation gives CASSIIRGLITEAFF.

The chain combines TRBV29-1 with TRBJ2-1, with 11 bases matching TRBD1. After removal of 7 bases from V and 8 bases from J, the junction contained 7 bases not matched to a gene. The germline CDR1 and CDR2 sequences are SQVTM and ANQGSEA. This CDR3 is 13 amino acids long. The CDR3: CSADGQGAYEQFF. The CDR3 DNA follows: TGCAGCGCCGACGGACAGGGGGCATATGAGCAGTTCTTC.

The rearrangement uses TRBV6-6 and TRBJ2-1; TRBD2 agrees at 7 bases. This CDR3 contains 14 residues. The trim removed 7 bases at V and 8 bases at J, leaving 11 bases unmatched. Germline assignment: CDR1 MNHNY and CDR2 SVGAGI (reference sequence). DNA for the CDR3: TGTGCCAGCATTGAGGGAGGGACGGGGCATGAGCAGTTCTTC. As protein: CASIEGGTGHEQFF.

The CDR3 DNA follows: TGCAGCGTGGGGGCAGGGTACGGGGCCAACGTCCTGACTTTC. Protein product: CSVGAGYGANVLTF. This chain connects TRBV29-1 to TRBJ2-6; D may be TRBD1 (6 bases). V lost 6 bases and J lost 4, with 13 bases in between. CDR1 and CDR2 (germline): SQVTM, ANQGSEA. The CDR3 runs to 14 residues.

The rearrangement joins TRBV11-2 to TRBJ2-7; 7 bases fit TRBD1. Losses at the gene ends were 1 base for V and 3 bases for J; bases not matched to a gene: 3. CDR1 and CDR2 (germline): SGHAT, FQNNGV. The CDR3 covers 14 residues. The CDR3 reads CASSLVRQGYEQYF. CDR3 in DNA: TGTGCCAGCAGCTTAGTGAGACAGGGCTACGAGCAGTACTTC.

The chain is built from TRBV7-8 and TRBJ2-2; 9 bases align to TRBD1. The trim removed 6 bases at V and 6 bases at J, leaving 5 bases unmatched. This CDR3 has 14 amino acids. The V gene's germline CDR1 is SGHVS and CDR2 FQNEAQ. The CDR3 coding sequence is TGTGCCAGCAGTTCACAGGGGGCATCCGGGGAGCTGTTTTTT. This codes for CASSSQGASGELFF.

This clone was seen more than once but under ten times. The J gene is TRBJ1-6, the V gene TRBV6-4; tentative D call: TRBD1 (5 bases). Germline assignment: CDR1 MRHNA and CDR2 SNTAGT. The length of the CDR3 is 13 residues. Trimming cost V 4 bases and J 10 bases, with 11 bases left between them. This CDR3 reads CASSGTGESPLHF. CDR3 nucleotide sequence: TGTGCCAGCAGTGGAACAGGTGAATCACCCCTCCACTTT.

This rearrangement joins TRBV27 to TRBJ2-5, with 8 bases that match TRBD2. The V gene's germline CDR1 is MNHEY and CDR2 SMNVEV (reference sequence). V shed 2 bases and J 5 bases; nucleotides not matched to a gene: 7. The CDR3 loop spans 15 amino acids. Here the CDR3 DNA reads TGTGCCAGCAGTTTACGGGGGGGCAGTGTGGAGACCCAGTACTTC. This encodes CASSLRGGSVETQYF.

The chain uses TRBV10-3 and TRBJ2-3; TRBD1 matches at 9 bases. This CDR3 is built from 15 residues. Trimming at V came to 4 bases and at J to 4 bases, leaving 6 bases not matched to a gene. Germline CDR1 is ENHRY and CDR2 is SYGVKD. This CDR3 reads CAISGGQGIADTQYF. In DNA form, the CDR3 reads TGTGCCATCAGTGGCGGACAGGGGATTGCAGATACGCAGTATTTT.

The chain employs TRBV11-3 and TRBJ2-1; 8 positions agree with TRBD2. V lost 5 bases, J lost 8 bases, and 2 bases stayed unmatched. The CDR3 loop spans 12 amino acids. Germline CDR1 reads SGHNT; CDR2 reads YENEEA. The CDR3 protein is CASSPAGDEQFF. The CDR3 DNA follows: TGTGCCAGCAGCCCAGCGGGGGATGAGCAGTTCTTC. The full variable domain, rest sourced from reference TRBV11-3 and TRBJ2-1, is EAGVVQSPRYKIIEKKQPVAFWCNPISGHNTLYWYLQNLGQGPELLIRYENEEAVDDSQLPKDRFSAERLKGVDSTLKIQPAELGDSAVYLCASSPAGDEQFFGPGTRLTVL.

This sequence joins TRBV5-4 and TRBJ2-3; TRBD2 aligns across 7 bases. With 4 bases clipped from V and 4 bases from J, the junction kept 12 bases outside the gene matches. Germline V gene sequence: CDR1 SGHNT, CDR2 YYREEE (reference sequence). This CDR3 is 16 amino acids long. CDR3 bases: TGTGCCAGCAGCCTGGCGCCAGCGGGAATGCCAGATACGCAGTATTTT. Protein product: CASSLAPAGMPDTQYF.

The rearrangement uses TRBV2 and TRBJ2-3; D perhaps matches TRBD2 (6 bases). Deletions cut 6 bases from V and 4 bases from J, with 11 bases between. CDR1 and CDR2 (germline): SNHLY, FYNNEI. This CDR3 is 13 amino acids long. The CDR3 loop reads CASRAERADTQYF. The CDR3 DNA reads as TGTGCCAGCAGGGCCGAGCGGGCAGATACGCAGTATTTT.

The V and J genes are TRBV5-6 and TRBJ1-1, with TRBD1 matching over 9 bases. The CDR3 runs to 15 residues. V shed 3 bases and J 1 base; nucleotides not matched to a gene: 4. Germline V lookup: CDR1 SGHDT, CDR2 YYEEEE. CDR3 amino acids: CASSYPGQGNTEAFF. The CDR3 DNA sequence: TGTGCCAGCAGCTACCCGGGACAGGGGAACACTGAAGCTTTCTTT.

This rearrangement joins TRBV2 to TRBJ1-4; D is perhaps TRBD1 (5 bases). The germline CDR1 and CDR2 sequences are SNHLY and FYNNEI. The CDR3 runs 16 residues. The germline V and J ends were trimmed by 7 bases and 4 bases, with 19 bases remaining between them. The CDR3 here is CASTDQTLQGNEKLFF. The CDR3, as DNA: TGTGCCAGCACCGACCAAACACTCCAGGGTAATGAAAAACTGTTTTTT.

The rearrangement joins TRBV5-4 to TRBJ1-3; D uncertain. V lost 4 bases, J lost 4 bases, and 9 bases lay in between. The CDR3 covers 13 residues. Germline V gives CDR1 SGHNT, CDR2 YYREEE (reference sequence). CDR3 coding DNA: TGTGCCAGCAGCCCTACGTGGGGAAACACCATATATTTT. Translating gives CASSPTWGNTIYF.

The CDR3 loop reads CASSWTGTPGEQYF. CDR3 nucleotide sequence: TGCGCCAGCAGCTGGACAGGGACCCCGGGCGAGCAGTACTTC. The chain carries TRBV5-1 and TRBJ2-7; 8 bases match TRBD1. The V segment lost 3 bases and the J segment 6 bases; nucleotides outside the gene matches: 8. The CDR3 loop spans 14 amino acids. Germline lookup yields CDR1 SGHRS and CDR2 YFSETQ.